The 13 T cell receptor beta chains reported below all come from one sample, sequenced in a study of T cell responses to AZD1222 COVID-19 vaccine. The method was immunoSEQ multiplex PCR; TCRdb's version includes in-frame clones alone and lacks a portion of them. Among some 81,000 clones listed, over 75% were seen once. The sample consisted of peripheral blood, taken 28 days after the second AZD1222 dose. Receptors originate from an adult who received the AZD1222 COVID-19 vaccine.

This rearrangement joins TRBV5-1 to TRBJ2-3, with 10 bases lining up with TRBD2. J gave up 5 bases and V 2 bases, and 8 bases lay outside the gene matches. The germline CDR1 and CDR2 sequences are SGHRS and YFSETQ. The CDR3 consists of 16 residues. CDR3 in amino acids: CASSLDSGGPGDTQYF. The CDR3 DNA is TGCGCCAGCAGCTTAGATAGCGGGGGGCCGGGAGATACGCAGTATTTT.

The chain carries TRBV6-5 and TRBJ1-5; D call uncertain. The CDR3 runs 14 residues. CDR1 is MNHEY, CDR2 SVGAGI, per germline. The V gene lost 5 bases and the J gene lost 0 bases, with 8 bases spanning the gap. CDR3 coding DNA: TGTGCCAGCAGTCAACACAGTAGCAATCAGCCCCAGCATTTT. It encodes CASSQHSSNQPQHF.

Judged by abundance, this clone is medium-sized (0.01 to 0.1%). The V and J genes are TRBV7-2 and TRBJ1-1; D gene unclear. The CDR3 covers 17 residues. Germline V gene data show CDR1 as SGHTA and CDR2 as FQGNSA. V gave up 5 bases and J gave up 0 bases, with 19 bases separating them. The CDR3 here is CASSHGPVEFMNTEAFF. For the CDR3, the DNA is TGTGCCAGCAGCCACGGTCCCGTGGAGTTCATGAACACTGAAGCTTTCTTT. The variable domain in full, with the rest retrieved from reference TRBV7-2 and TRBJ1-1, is GAGVSQSPSNKVTEKGKDVELRCDPISGHTALYWYRQSLGQGLEFLIYFQGNSAPDKSGLPSDRFSAERTGGSVSTLTIQRTQQEDSAVYLCASSHGPVEFMNTEAFFGQGTRLTVV.

CDR3 sequence reads: CASRGVPNSNQPQHF. CDR3 nucleotides: TGTGCCAGTAGGGGGGTCCCCAATAGCAATCAGCCCCAGCATTTT. The V gene is TRBV19, the J gene TRBJ1-5; possibly TRBD1 for D (5 bases). This CDR3 spans 15 amino acids. Germline V gene lookup returns CDR1 LNHDA and CDR2 SQIVND (reference sequence). The germline V and J ends were trimmed by 6 bases and 0 bases, with 12 bases remaining between them.

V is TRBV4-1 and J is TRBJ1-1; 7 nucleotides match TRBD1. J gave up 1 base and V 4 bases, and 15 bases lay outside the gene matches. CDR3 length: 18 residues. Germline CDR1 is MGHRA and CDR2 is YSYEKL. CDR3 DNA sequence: TGCGCCAGCAGCCGGACGGACAGGTTAGTTACCCCGAACACTGAAGCTTTCTTT. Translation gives CASSRTDRLVTPNTEAFF.

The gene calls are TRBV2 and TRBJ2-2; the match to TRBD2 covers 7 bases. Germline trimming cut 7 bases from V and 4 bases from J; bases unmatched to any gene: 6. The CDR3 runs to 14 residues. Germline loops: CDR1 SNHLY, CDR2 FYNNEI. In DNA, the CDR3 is TGTGCCAGCAAGACTAGCCAAAGCACCGGGGAGCTGTTTTTT. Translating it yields CASKTSQSTGELFF.

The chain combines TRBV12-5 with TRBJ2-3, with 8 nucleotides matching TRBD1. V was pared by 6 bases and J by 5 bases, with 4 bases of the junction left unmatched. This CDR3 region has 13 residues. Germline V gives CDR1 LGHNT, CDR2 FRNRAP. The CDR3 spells CASGRGTGDTQYF. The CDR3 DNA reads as TGTGCTAGTGGCCGCGGGACAGGAGATACGCAGTATTTT.

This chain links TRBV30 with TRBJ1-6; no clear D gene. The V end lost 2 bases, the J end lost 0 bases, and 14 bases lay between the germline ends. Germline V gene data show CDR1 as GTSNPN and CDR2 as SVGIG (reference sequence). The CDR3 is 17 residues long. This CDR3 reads CAWSPLQPGSYNSPLHF. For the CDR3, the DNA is TGTGCCTGGAGTCCCCTCCAGCCCGGCTCCTATAATTCACCCCTCCACTTT.

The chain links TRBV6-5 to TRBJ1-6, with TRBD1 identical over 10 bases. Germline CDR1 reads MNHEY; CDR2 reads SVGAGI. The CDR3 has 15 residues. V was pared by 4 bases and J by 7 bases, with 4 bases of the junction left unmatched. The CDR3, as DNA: TGTGCCAGCAGTTCGACAGGGGGCGGCAATTCACCCCTCCACTTT. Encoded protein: CASSSTGGGNSPLHF.

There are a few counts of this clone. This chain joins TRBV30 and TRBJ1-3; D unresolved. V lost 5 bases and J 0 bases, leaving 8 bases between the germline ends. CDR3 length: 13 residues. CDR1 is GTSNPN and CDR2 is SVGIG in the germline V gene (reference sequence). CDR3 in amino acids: CAWEWGSGNTIYF. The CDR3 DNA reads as TGTGCCTGGGAATGGGGCTCTGGAAACACCATATATTTT.

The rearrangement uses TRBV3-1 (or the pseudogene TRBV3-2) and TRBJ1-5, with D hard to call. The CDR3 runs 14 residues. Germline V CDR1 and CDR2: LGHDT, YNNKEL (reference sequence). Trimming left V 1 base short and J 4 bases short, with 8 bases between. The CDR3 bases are TGTGCCAGCAGCCAAGCTGCTGGGAATCAGCCCCAGCATTTT. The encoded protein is CASSQAAGNQPQHF.

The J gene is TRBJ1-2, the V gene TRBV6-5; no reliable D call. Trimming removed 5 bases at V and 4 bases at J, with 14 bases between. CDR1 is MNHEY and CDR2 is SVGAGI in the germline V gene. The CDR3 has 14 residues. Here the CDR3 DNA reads TGTGCCAGCAGTCCCCGGACCGAGATCTATGGCTACACCTTC. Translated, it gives CASSPRTEIYGYTF.

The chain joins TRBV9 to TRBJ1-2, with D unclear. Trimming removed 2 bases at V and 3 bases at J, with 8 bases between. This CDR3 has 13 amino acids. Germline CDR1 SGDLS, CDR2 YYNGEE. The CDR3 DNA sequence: TGTGCCAGCAGCGTGCGAGCGGACTATGGCTACACCTTC. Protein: CASSVRADYGYTF.